One sample yielded the 15 T cell receptor beta chains listed below, sequenced in a study of blood T cell repertoires in COVID-19. TCRdb's copy holds only in-frame clones and misses some; the assay was immunoSEQ multiplex PCR. This repertoire shows about 350,000 clones, roughly nine tenths found once; its top ten account for 3% to 4.5%. The sample comprised peripheral blood. The origin of the receptors is a woman aged 55-69 years with COVID-19, enrolled during active disease.

The chain employs TRBV9 and TRBJ2-5; TRBD1 aligns across 7 bases. After removal of 3 bases from V and 4 bases from J, the junction contained 3 bases not matched to a gene. Germline V CDR1 and CDR2: SGDLS, YYNGEE. The CDR3 is 13 amino acids. The CDR3, as DNA: TGTGCCAGCAGCGGACAGGGTCTAGAGACCCAGTACTTC. It specifies CASSGQGLETQYF.

The chain recombines TRBV19 with TRBJ1-2; no clear D gene. The CDR3 is 14 residues long. V was shortened by 3 bases and J by 4 bases, with 12 bases between the two germline ends. The germline V gene encodes CDR1 LNHDA and CDR2 SQIVND (reference sequence). The DNA of the CDR3 is TGTGCCAGTAGTATTAGGCAGGCCGTCTATGGCTACACCTTC. Translation: CASSIRQAVYGYTF.

This sequence joins TRBV19 and TRBJ1-2; 7 positions agree with TRBD1. The CDR3 runs 15 residues. Germline CDR1 is LNHDA and CDR2 is SQIVND (reference sequence). Unmatched junction bases numbered 9, after V lost 5 bases and J lost 3 bases. The CDR3 coding sequence is TGTGCCAGTAGTGTCCACAGGGGACGAGACTATGGCTACACCTTC. It codes for CASSVHRGRDYGYTF.

This clone came up a few times. The chain joins TRBV5-1 to TRBJ2-7; perhaps TRBD2 as D (5 bases). This CDR3 contains 14 residues. Germline CDR1 is SGHRS and CDR2 is YFSETQ. The ends were cut back, 3 bases at V and 6 bases at J, with 16 bases in the middle. This CDR3 reads CASSYLGGEGEQYF. In DNA, the CDR3 is TGCGCCAGCAGCTATCTCGGAGGCGAGGGCGAGCAGTACTTC.

J is TRBJ2-4 and V is TRBV9, with 9 bases identical to TRBD1. The junction had 10 bases not matched to a gene; V was cut back by 0 bases and J by 3 bases. The CDR3 totals 18 residues. Germline values: CDR1 SGDLS, CDR2 YYNGEE. CDR3: CASSVVVDPDRGKNIQYF. In DNA form, the CDR3 reads TGTGCCAGCAGCGTAGTAGTTGACCCGGACAGGGGCAAAAACATTCAGTACTTC. Variable domain in full (rest from reference TRBV9 and TRBJ2-4): DSGVTQTPKHLITATGQRVTLRCSPRSGDLSVYWYQQSLDQGLQFLIQYYNGEERAKGNILERFSAQQFPDLHSELNLSSLELGDSALYFCASSVVVDPDRGKNIQYFGAGTRLSVL.

The chain couples TRBV11-3 to TRBJ2-7; tentative D call: TRBD1 (6 bases). CDR1 SGHNT and CDR2 YENEEA come from the germline V gene. The length of the CDR3 is 15 residues. Deletions cut 1 base from V and 3 bases from J, with 13 bases between. The CDR3 loop reads CASSLGPGQNYEQYF. DNA of the CDR3: TGTGCCAGCAGCTTAGGGCCTGGACAGAACTACGAGCAGTACTTC.

The chain recombines TRBV19 with TRBJ1-5; D is perhaps TRBD1 (6 bases). Trimming left V 0 bases short and J 6 bases short, with 12 bases between. This CDR3 contains 15 residues. The germline V gene has CDR1 LNHDA and CDR2 SQIVND (reference sequence). CDR3 DNA sequence: TGTGCCAGTAGTATAGAAATGAGGGGGATTCAGCCCCAGCATTTT. This translates into CASSIEMRGIQPQHF.

J is TRBJ1-1 and V is TRBV7-2; perhaps TRBD1 as D (5 bases). Trimming removed 3 bases from V and 4 bases from J, with 18 bases in between. The germline V gene has CDR1 SGHTA and CDR2 FQGNSA. There are 16 residues in the CDR3. Written as DNA, the CDR3 is TGTGCCAGCAGCTTGACCTCCGCAGGGTTGAGCACTGAAGCTTTCTTT. As protein: CASSLTSAGLSTEAFF.

This rearrangement joins TRBV3-1 (or the pseudogene TRBV3-2) to TRBJ1-5; unclear D gene. V was trimmed by 3 bases and J by 5 bases, leaving 8 bases between them. Germline V gives CDR1 LGHDT, CDR2 YNNKEL (reference sequence). This CDR3 has 13 residues. The CDR3 is CASSHRTDQPQHF. The CDR3 DNA reads as TGTGCCAGCAGCCATAGAACCGATCAGCCCCAGCATTTT.

This clone showed up just once. V gene TRBV7-3 combines with J gene TRBJ1-3; D possibly corresponds to TRBD1 (5 bases). CDR3 length: 15 residues. Germline CDR1 is SGHTA and CDR2 is FQGTGA. V gave up 4 bases and J gave up 3 bases, with 13 bases separating them. CDR3: CASSSKTGVGNTIYF. The CDR3 coding sequence is TGTGCCAGCAGCTCGAAGACGGGGGTTGGAAACACCATATATTTT.

The V call is TRBV2, the J call TRBJ2-7, with a possible D match to TRBD1 (6 bases). The CDR3 has 12 residues. Trimming stripped 8 bases from V and 12 bases from J, with 20 bases between. Germline V lookup: CDR1 SNHLY, CDR2 FYNNEI. The CDR3 loop is CASGGTTPSRYF. As DNA, the CDR3 is TGTGCCAGCGGGGGCACTACCCCTAGTAGGTACTTC.

This chain links TRBV10-3 with TRBJ2-7; D perhaps matches TRBD2 (5 bases). Germline V gives CDR1 ENHRY, CDR2 SYGVKD. The CDR3 consists of 12 residues. Between the trimmed V and J ends, which lost 2 bases and 6 bases, there was a span of 8 bases. The CDR3 loop reads CAISETSGEQYF. As DNA, the CDR3 is TGTGCCATCAGTGAGACCAGCGGCGAGCAGTACTTC.

The rearrangement joins TRBV28 to TRBJ1-6; maybe TRBD1 (5 bases). The CDR3 runs to 16 residues. Germline-derived CDR1 and CDR2 are MDHEN and SYDVKM. The V gene lost 5 bases and the J gene lost 10 bases, with 21 bases spanning the gap. The CDR3 DNA follows: TGTGCCAGCAGTCCTGGGATTGGGCAGGGAGGATCACCCCTCCACTTT. Amino acids: CASSPGIGQGGSPLHF. Complete variable domain (other parts from reference TRBV28 and TRBJ1-6): DVKVTQSSRYLVKRTGEKVFLECVQDMDHENMFWYRQDPGLGLRLIYFSYDVKMKEKGDIPEGYSVSREKKERFSLILESASTNQTSMYLCASSPGIGQGGSPLHFGNGTRLTVT.

The chain combines TRBV7-9 with TRBJ2-1; 10 bases agree with TRBD2. The V and J ends lost 2 bases and 5 bases, in that order; junction bases with no gene match: 12. The CDR3 loop spans 18 amino acids. Per the germline V gene, CDR1 is SEHNR and CDR2 is FQNEAQ (reference sequence). CDR3 sequence (DNA): TGTGCCAGCAGCTTACGAGGTAGCGGGGGGTTTAGGAACAATGAGCAGTTCTTC. This translates into CASSLRGSGGFRNNEQFF.

The gene calls are TRBV5-4 and TRBJ2-1; no firm D call. There are 15 residues in the CDR3. Trimming took 0 bases from V and 1 from J, leaving 8 bases between them. Germline loops: CDR1 SGHNT, CDR2 YYREEE (reference sequence). The CDR3 loop is CASSLVAESYNEQFF. DNA for the CDR3: TGTGCCAGCAGCTTGGTGGCGGAATCCTACAATGAGCAGTTCTTC.